Below, 28 T cell receptor beta chains from the same sample are listed, as sequenced in a study of cytomegalovirus exposure and HLA in healthy donors. Primers for the PCR totalled 60 Vbeta and 13 Jbeta. Assay: immunoSEQ multiplex PCR; the TCRdb copy retains only in-frame clones and omits some. The data hold about 130,000 clones, with around 67% observed a single time. Specimen: PBMCs. These receptors all stem from a man aged 55 to 69 in good health and CMV-seropositive.

This chain joins TRBV6-1 and TRBJ1-1; TRBD1 aligns across 7 bases. The CDR3 is 13 amino acids. V gave up 6 bases and J gave up 7 bases; unmatched junction bases: 8. CDR1 MNHNS and CDR2 SASEGT come from the germline V gene. In DNA, the CDR3 is TGTGCCAGCAGCCTTCAGGGGGTCGATGAAGCTTTCTTT. It is translated as CASSLQGVDEAFF.

This clone was seen more than once but under ten times. The CDR3 here is CASSWGTGSSGNTIYF. CDR3 bases: TGTGCCAGCAGCTGGGGGACAGGCAGCTCTGGAAACACCATATATTTT. The V gene is TRBV5-6, the J gene TRBJ1-3, with 8 bases identical to TRBD1. The CDR3 is 16 amino acids. Germline loops: CDR1 SGHDT, CDR2 YYEEEE. J gave up 0 bases and V 3 bases, and 5 bases lay outside the gene matches.

This clone has only a few counts. The chain has TRBV10-1 and TRBJ1-5, with 8 bases that match TRBD1. The V segment lost 2 bases and the J segment 0 bases; nucleotides outside the gene matches: 6. The CDR3 covers 17 residues. In germline, CDR1 is WNHNN, CDR2 SYGVQD (reference sequence). The CDR3 coding sequence is TGCGCCAGCAGTGAGGCAGGGGGCCTGGCTAGCAATCAGCCCCAGCATTTT. It yields the protein CASSEAGGLASNQPQHF.

This clone has a single count. This rearrangement joins TRBV2 to TRBJ2-3, with 10 bases fitting TRBD1. With V trimmed by 3 bases and J by 3 bases, 6 bases remained unmatched. Looked up from germline, CDR1 is SNHLY and CDR2 is FYNNEI. This CDR3 has 16 residues. The CDR3 sequence is CASSETGGVRTDTQYF. CDR3 nucleotide sequence: TGTGCCAGCAGTGAGACAGGGGGCGTTAGGACAGATACGCAGTATTTT.

The CDR3 here is CASTKGGAPYEQYF. In DNA, the CDR3 is TGCGCCAGCACCAAAGGAGGGGCTCCCTACGAGCAGTACTTC. V is TRBV5-1 and J is TRBJ2-7, with D possibly matching TRBD2 (6 bases). This CDR3 has 14 residues. Germline CDR1 and CDR2: SGHRS and YFSETQ. V dropped 6 bases and J dropped 2 bases, with 15 bases sitting between them.

V and J are TRBV19 and TRBJ2-3; 12 bases align to TRBD2. The J segment lost 7 bases and the V segment lost 4 bases, leaving 15 bases of the junction unmatched. CDR3 length equals 18 residues. The germline V gene has CDR1 LNHDA and CDR2 SQIVND (reference sequence). The CDR3 here is CASSNPRGLAGGRYTQYF. The CDR3, as DNA: TGTGCCAGTAGTAACCCCCGGGGGCTAGCGGGGGGGCGATATACGCAGTATTTT.

This clone was seen just once. This rearrangement joins TRBV27 to TRBJ2-4; TRBD2 aligns across 9 bases. V lost 2 bases, J lost 4 bases, and 12 bases stayed unmatched. The CDR3 spans 18 residues. The germline gives CDR1 MNHEY, CDR2 SMNVEV (reference sequence). In DNA, the CDR3 is TGTGCCAGCAGTTTAGCAGGGGAGGGGCTAGCGGGGAAAAACATTCAGTACTTC. It translates to CASSLAGEGLAGKNIQYF.

This clone was observed a single time. This rearrangement joins TRBV10-3 to TRBJ1-5, with a weak D call TRBD1 (6 bases). CDR1 and CDR2 from the germline V gene are ENHRY and SYGVKD. This CDR3 is 14 amino acids long. V shed 10 bases and J shed 5 bases, with 18 bases lying between them. The CDR3 reads CATANTGFDQPQHF. The CDR3 DNA reads TGTGCCACAGCGAACACAGGGTTCGATCAGCCCCAGCATTTT.

The gene calls are TRBV28 and TRBJ1-1, with 8 bases identical to TRBD1. Germline CDR1 MDHEN, CDR2 SYDVKM. This CDR3 spans 17 amino acids. The trim removed 5 bases at V and 4 bases at J, leaving 15 bases unmatched. The DNA for the CDR3 is TGTGCCAGCAGTGTCAGGGGGCTCGGGCGACCGTCCACTGAAGCTTTCTTT. Translated, it gives CASSVRGLGRPSTEAFF.

The DNA of the CDR3 is TGTGCCAGCGTCGAAGGACAGGTTAATTCACCCCTCCACTTT. Protein sequence: CASVEGQVNSPLHF. The chain uses TRBV28 and TRBJ1-6, with 7 bases fitting TRBD1. V lost 8 bases to trimming and J lost 6 bases; unmatched junction nucleotides: 7. CDR1 MDHEN and CDR2 SYDVKM come from the germline V gene. The CDR3 is 14 amino acids.

The rearrangement links TRBV30 to TRBJ2-3; 10 nucleotides line up with TRBD2. Germline CDR1 GTSNPN, CDR2 SVGIG (reference sequence). The junction had 10 bases not matched to a gene; V was cut back by 5 bases and J by 8 bases. CDR3 length: 14 residues. DNA for the CDR3: TGTGCCTGGTCCAGCGGGGGGGTCCAGGGTACGCAGTATTTT. Protein product: CAWSSGGVQGTQYF.

CDR3 sequence reads: CASGLGVNQPQHF. The CDR3 DNA reads TGTGCTAGTGGTTTGGGAGTAAATCAGCCCCAGCATTTT. V usage is TRBV12-5 and J usage is TRBJ1-5; D ambiguous. The CDR3 extends over 13 amino acids. The V end lost 1 base, the J end lost 4 bases, and 5 bases lay between the germline ends. The V gene's germline CDR1 is LGHNT and CDR2 FRNRAP.

This chain joins TRBV6-1 and TRBJ1-5; no clear D. The CDR3 runs to 13 residues. CDR1 and CDR2 from the germline V gene are MNHNS and SASEGT. V was cut by 4 bases and J by 5 bases, with 9 bases left in between. The CDR3 reads CASSATDDQPQHF. The CDR3 DNA follows: TGTGCCAGCAGTGCCACAGACGATCAGCCCCAGCATTTT.

The genes are TRBV6-5 and TRBJ2-4; 8 positions agree with TRBD1. Looked up from germline, CDR1 is MNHEY and CDR2 is SVGAGI. After removal of 6 bases from V and 8 bases from J, the junction contained 3 bases not matched to a gene. The CDR3 is 12 amino acids. Written as DNA, the CDR3 is TGTGCCAGCAGGGCAGGGGGCGACATTCAGTACTTC. It is translated as CASRAGGDIQYF.

This chain joins TRBV18 and TRBJ2-5; D is unclear. V lost 2 bases and J lost 2, with 15 bases in between. This CDR3 is built from 16 residues. Germline V gene lookup returns CDR1 KGHSH and CDR2 LQKENI. CDR3 in DNA: TGTGCCAGCTCACCAAGTGGCACAGTAAGACAAGAGACCCAGTACTTC. It specifies CASSPSGTVRQETQYF.

The CDR3 region is CATSPAGSSYEQYF. The CDR3 nucleotides are TGCGCCACCTCCCCAGCGGGGTCGTCCTACGAGCAGTACTTC. The chain uses TRBV10-1 and TRBJ2-7; TRBD2 matches 7 bases. The CDR3 runs 14 residues. With 10 bases clipped from V and 1 base from J, the junction kept 10 bases outside the gene matches. Per the germline V gene, CDR1 is WNHNN and CDR2 is SYGVQD (reference sequence).

The chain employs TRBV19 and TRBJ1-1, with TRBD1 as a possible D gene (6 bases). Germline V lookup: CDR1 LNHDA, CDR2 SQIVND (reference sequence). The ends were cut back, 7 bases at V and 7 bases at J, with 25 bases in the middle. This CDR3 spans 16 amino acids. This chain's CDR3 is CASIPLTGQATYEAFF. DNA of the CDR3: TGTGCCAGTATCCCTCTAACAGGGCAGGCCACTTATGAAGCTTTCTTT.

The genes are TRBV5-4 and TRBJ1-2; 9 nucleotides line up with TRBD1. In germline, CDR1 is SGHNT, CDR2 YYREEE (reference sequence). This CDR3 has 14 residues. V lost 8 bases, J lost 3 bases, and 8 bases stayed unmatched. The CDR3 reads CASTGGRWDYGYTF. The CDR3 nucleotides are TGTGCCAGTACAGGGGGCAGGTGGGACTATGGCTACACCTTC.

The rearrangement joins TRBV5-1 to TRBJ2-7; D may be TRBD1 (5 bases). Trimming shortened V by 0 bases and J by 7 bases, and 23 bases separated the two germline ends. The CDR3 has 17 residues. Germline V lookup: CDR1 SGHRS, CDR2 YFSETQ. The CDR3 sequence is CASSLAQGPDLGDEQYF. DNA of the CDR3: TGCGCCAGCAGCTTGGCCCAGGGCCCGGATCTTGGGGATGAGCAGTACTTC.

The V call is TRBV4-1, the J call TRBJ2-5; a possible D gene is TRBD1 (5 bases). Germline V gives CDR1 MGHRA, CDR2 YSYEKL. Trimming shortened V by 7 bases and J by 2 bases, and 20 bases separated the two germline ends. This CDR3 region has 16 residues. The CDR3 bases are TGCGCCAGCACCTCCCAGGGCTCTTCTAGGCAAGAGACCCAGTACTTC. It yields the protein CASTSQGSSRQETQYF.

This sequence joins TRBV6-5 and TRBJ1-3, with a weak D call TRBD1 (6 bases). Germline-derived CDR1 and CDR2 are MNHEY and SVGAGI. CDR3 length equals 14 residues. Trimming cost V 2 bases and J 4 bases, with 9 bases left between them. The CDR3 loop reads CASSYGRGGNTIYF. DNA for the CDR3: TGTGCCAGCAGTTACGGCAGGGGCGGAAACACCATATATTTT.

V is TRBV11-2 and J is TRBJ1-4; 8 positions agree with TRBD1. V was pared by 5 bases and J by 2 bases, with 7 bases of the junction left unmatched. The CDR3 loop spans 16 amino acids. CDR1 and CDR2 (germline): SGHAT, FQNNGV. For the CDR3, the DNA is TGTGCCAGCAGCGCGTACAGGGGGGGGACTAATGAAAAACTGTTTTTT. It codes for CASSAYRGGTNEKLFF.

The chain couples TRBV7-2 to TRBJ2-1, with 9 positions matching TRBD2. Germline trimming cut 4 bases from V and 8 bases from J; bases unmatched to any gene: 12. CDR1 is SGHTA and CDR2 is FQGNSA in the germline V gene. The CDR3 length is 16 residues. Here the CDR3 DNA reads TGTGCCAGCAGCTCAAGGGCGAGCGGGGGGCTTTATGAGCAGTTCTTC. Its protein product is CASSSRASGGLYEQFF.

The chain combines TRBV28 with TRBJ1-6, with 7 bases fitting TRBD1. The CDR3 spans 14 residues. V dropped 6 bases and J dropped 4; count of bases not matched to a gene: 3. From germline, CDR1 is MDHEN and CDR2 SYDVKM. CDR3 sequence: CASRTGQYNSPLHF. CDR3 coding DNA: TGTGCCAGCAGAACGGGACAGTATAATTCACCCCTCCACTTT.

This chain links TRBV10-1 with TRBJ2-1; a weak D match, TRBD1 (5 bases). V lost 8 bases and J lost 10, with 18 bases in between. This CDR3 region has 13 residues. Germline loops: CDR1 WNHNN, CDR2 SYGVQD (reference sequence). CDR3 DNA sequence: TGCGCCAGCGGGGCTACCCTTCTCCCGGAGCAGTTCTTC. Amino acid sequence: CASGATLLPEQFF.

This clone was detected only a few times. The gene calls are TRBV5-4 and TRBJ1-2; D is perhaps TRBD1 (5 bases). V shed 5 bases and J shed 5 bases, with 19 bases lying between them. Looked up from germline, CDR1 is SGHNT and CDR2 is YYREEE (reference sequence). This CDR3 has 15 amino acids. CDR3 protein: CASSLTRQSLYGYTF. The CDR3 DNA is TGTGCCAGCAGTTTGACCCGACAGTCCCTGTATGGCTACACCTTC.

The rearrangement joins TRBV5-4 to TRBJ2-2; 9 bases align to TRBD2. Germline CDR1 SGHNT, CDR2 YYREEE (reference sequence). The CDR3 totals 15 residues. V shed 4 bases, J shed 2 bases, and the junction held 3 bases outside the gene matches. CDR3 nucleotides: TGTGCCAGCAGCCTACTAGCGGGTAACACCGGGGAGCTGTTTTTT. Its translation is CASSLLAGNTGELFF. The full variable domain, completed using reference TRBV5-4 and TRBJ2-2, is ETGVTQSPTHLIKTRGQQVTLRCSSQSGHNTVSWYQQALGQGPQFIFQYYREEENGRGNFPPRFSGLQFPNYSSELNVNALELDDSALYLCASSLLAGNTGELFFGEGSRLTVL.

The chain recombines TRBV7-3 with TRBJ1-1, with D possibly TRBD1 on 5 matching bases. The CDR3 length is 15 residues. V was clipped by 4 bases and J by 5 bases, with 17 bases between them. The germline gives CDR1 SGHTA, CDR2 FQGTGA. CDR3 loop: CASSSLHQGGTEAFF. The CDR3 DNA reads TGTGCCAGCAGCTCTTTGCATCAGGGAGGGACTGAAGCTTTCTTT. Complete variable domain (other parts from reference TRBV7-3 and TRBJ1-1): GAGVSQTPSNKVTEKGKYVELRCDPISGHTALYWYRQSLGQGPEFLIYFQGTGAADDSGLPNDRFFAVRPEGSVSTLKIQRTERGDSAVYLCASSSLHQGGTEAFFGQGTRLTVV.